This TCR beta chain is from a study of CXCR3-negative and CXCR3-positive naive CD8 T cells. Study conclusions and caveats: Within a donor, both naive subsets shared TRBV-TRBJ usage, unlike memory cells.

Looked up from germline, CDR1 is SGHRS and CDR2 is YFSETQ. The CDR3 totals 18 residues. The libraries of TRB cDNA were prepared using 5' RACE with UMI labels. TCRdb reworked the 5' RACE reads into one entry per CDR3 protein, no DNA. The listing records about 130,000 distinct CDR3 sequences. Concerning this clonotype: Its antigen is unidentified.

The chain has TRBV5-1 and TRBJ2-1. This TCR came from a human donor in good health. Some clones in this sample may be carry-over from other donors' samples. Sample: naive CXCR3- CD8+ T cells from blood. Subset here: CD45RO-CCR7+CD27+CD95- naive CD8+ T cells lacking CXCR3 (TNR3-). CDR3 in amino acids: CASSLPQNGESSYNEQFF.